This is a list of T cell receptor beta chains from one sample in a study of T cells in tumors after PD-1 blockade. The method was immunoSEQ multiplex PCR; TCRdb's version includes in-frame clones alone and lacks a portion of them. The sample has 55,000 to 65,000 clones; around 77% are singletons. Material: PBMCs, obtained before anti-PD-1 treatment. The origin of the receptors is a human donor with basal cell carcinoma. CDR3s include the opening cysteine and the closing phenylalanine or tryptophan. Fields, in order: J gene, D gene, V gene, clone size, CDR3 DNA, CDR3 protein. The D gene is left open where the match is weak. Only some rows state a clone size, as once, few, many or a class for expanded clones.

TRBJ2-3 | . | TRBV7-9 | . | TGTGCCAGCAGCTTCAGTCCAACAGGAGACACAGATACGCAGTATTTT | CASSFSPTGDTDTQYF
TRBJ2-2 | . | TRBV7-3 | few | TGTGCCAGCAGCCCTAACAGCGTCAACACCGGGGAGCTGTTTTTT | CASSPNSVNTGELFF
TRBJ1-1 | . | TRBV5-1 | . | TGCGCCAGCAGCCCGATTACAGGGTCGGGGACTCAGAACACTGAAGCTTTCTTT | CASSPITGSGTQNTEAFF
TRBJ1-1 | . | TRBV4-1 | . | TGCGCCAGCAGCCAAGAGGGCAGGTTTGAAGCTTTCTTT | CASSQEGRFEAFF
TRBJ1-6 | . | TRBV30 | few | TGTGCCTGGAGTTTCTCCTCCTATAATTCACCCCTCCACTTT | CAWSFSSYNSPLHF
TRBJ2-5 | TRBD2 | TRBV5-1 | . | TGCGCCAGCAGCTTGGAGGCGGGGGGGCCAGGAGAGACCCAGTACTTC | CASSLEAGGPGETQYF
TRBJ2-1 | TRBD2 | TRBV10-2 | . | TGCGCCAGCAGTGAATTAGCGGGGGGGCTCGGTGAGCAGTTCTTC | CASSELAGGLGEQFF
TRBJ1-3 | TRBD1 | TRBV5-6 | . | TGTGCCAGCAGCTTGAGGGGGCGCTTAGCAGGAAACACCATATATTTT | CASSLRGRLAGNTIYF
TRBJ2-7 | . | TRBV11-3 | . | TGTGCCAGCAGCTTTTCCAGGGTTGTTTACGAGCAGTACTTC | CASSFSRVVYEQYF
TRBJ2-3 | . | TRBV27 | . | TGTGCCAGCAGTCCTGACTCAGACTGGCGCTCCGGCTCAGATACGCAGTATTTT | CASSPDSDWRSGSDTQYF
TRBJ1-2 | TRBD1 | TRBV27 | . | TGTGCCAGCAGGACAGGGGGCACAGGCTACACCTTC | CASRTGGTGYTF
TRBJ2-7 | . | TRBV30 | once | TGTGCCTGGAGTGTAGGCAGTCTATCCTACGAGCAGTACTTC | CAWSVGSLSYEQYF
TRBJ1-2 | . | TRBV9 | once | TGTGCCAGCAGCGCCCCCTTGACCGGGGCGAGCGGCTACACCTTC | CASSAPLTGASGYTF
TRBJ1-2 | . | TRBV30 | . | TGTGCCTGGAGGACACGAGGGAACTATGGCTACACCTTC | CAWRTRGNYGYTF
TRBJ2-7 | . | TRBV5-1 | . | TGCGCCAGCAGACAGGATGGACTGGTCTCCTACGAGCAGTACTTC | CASRQDGLVSYEQYF
TRBJ2-5 | . | TRBV11-3 | . | TGTGCCAGCAGCGCAGGCGTCGGGGCCGGCCAGTACTTC | CASSAGVGAGQYF
TRBJ2-7 | TRBD2 | TRBV6-6 | . | TGTGCCAGCAGTTACCTTCATGGCGGGAGCTCCTACGAGCAGTACTTC | CASSYLHGGSSYEQYF
TRBJ2-7 | TRBD1 | TRBV7-6 | . | TGTGCCAGCAGCTCGACCGGGACAGGGACCTACGAGCAGTACTTC | CASSSTGTGTYEQYF
TRBJ1-5 | TRBD1 | TRBV5-6 | . | TGTGCCAGCAGCGGTGGACAGGGCGGCCGATATAGCAATCAGCCCCAGCATTTT | CASSGGQGGRYSNQPQHF
TRBJ1-1 | . | TRBV2 | . | TGTGCCAGCAGGGGAGGGGACCCCTACCGAGCTTTCTTT | CASRGGDPYRAFF
TRBJ2-7 | TRBD1 | TRBV5-8 | . | TGTGCCAGCAGCTTGGCCGACAGGGTATCCTACGAGCAGTACTTC | CASSLADRVSYEQYF
TRBJ1-1 | . | TRBV12-3/TRBV12-4 | . | TGTGCCAGCACCCATACCGGGGGGCGGGAAGCTTTCTTT | CASTHTGGREAFF
TRBJ1-4 | . | TRBV7-3 | . | TGTGCCAGCAGCCGGGACCGCGGGGAAAAACTGTTTTTT | CASSRDRGEKLFF
TRBJ1-3 | TRBD1 | TRBV5-1 | few | TGCGCCAGCAGTTTGGGACAGGGGCGAAGTAGAGACACCATATATTTT | CASSLGQGRSRDTIYF
TRBJ2-2 | TRBD1 | TRBV19 | . | TGTGCCAGTAGCGACAGGGGGCATAACGGGGAGCTGTTTTTT | CASSDRGHNGELFF